This T cell receptor (beta chain) was documented in a study of T cell clones after liver transplantation. Germline values: CDR1 SQVTM, CDR2 ANQGSEA. V was pared by 4 bases and J by 8 bases, with 14 bases between. This CDR3 has 12 amino acids. Assay: immunoSEQ multiplex PCR; the TCRdb copy retains only in-frame clones and omits some. The sample carries about 45,000 clones, around 83% recorded once. This clone has just a few counts. Sequences were derived from CD4+ T cells from blood, sampled 24 months after liver transplant. The clonotype comes from a human patient who received a liver transplant. Some T cells may be transferred from the graft donor. The rearrangement links TRBV29-1 to TRBJ1-2, with no clear D. CDR3 loop: CSVVLTRGGYTF. The CDR3 DNA is TGCAGCGTTGTTCTTACGCGAGGCGGCTACACCTTC.